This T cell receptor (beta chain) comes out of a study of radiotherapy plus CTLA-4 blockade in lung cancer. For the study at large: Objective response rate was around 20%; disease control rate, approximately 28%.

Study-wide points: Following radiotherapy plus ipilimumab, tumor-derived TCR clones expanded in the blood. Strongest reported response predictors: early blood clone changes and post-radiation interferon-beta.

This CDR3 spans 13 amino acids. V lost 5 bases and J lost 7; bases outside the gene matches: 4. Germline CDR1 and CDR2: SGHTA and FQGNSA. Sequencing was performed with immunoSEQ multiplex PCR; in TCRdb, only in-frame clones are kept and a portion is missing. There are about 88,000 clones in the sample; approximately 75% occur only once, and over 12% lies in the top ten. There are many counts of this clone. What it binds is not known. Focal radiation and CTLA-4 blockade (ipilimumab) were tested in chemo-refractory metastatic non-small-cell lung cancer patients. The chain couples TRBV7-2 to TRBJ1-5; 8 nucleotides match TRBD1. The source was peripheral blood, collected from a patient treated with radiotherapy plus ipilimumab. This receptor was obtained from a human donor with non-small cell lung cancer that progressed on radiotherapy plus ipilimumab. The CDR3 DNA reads TGTGCCAGCAGCCGACAGGGGTACCAGCCCCAGCATTTT. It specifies CASSRQGYQPQHF.